These 5 T cell receptor beta chains came from one sample sequenced in a study of beta chain features in type 1 diabetes. Study observations and caveats: Moderate but significant shortening of TCRB CDR3s was recorded in all four CD4+ subsets from Type 1 diabetes patients.

Their target antigens are unknown. Expressed TCRB transcripts were sequenced after all isolated RNA was converted to cDNA. Only in-frame clones appear in the TCRdb table, and some are missing; sequencing was by immunoSEQ multiplex PCR. Of 300,000 to 350,000 clones listed, about a tenth were seen once; the top ten hold roughly 0.99%. The sequenced sample consisted of central memory CD4+ T cells from blood. These receptors all stem from a man aged 25 to 40 with type 1 diabetes.

This clone has only a few counts. The chain is built from TRBV9 and TRBJ2-3; the D call may be TRBD1 or TRBD2 (5 bases each). This CDR3 contains 15 residues. From germline, CDR1 is SGDLS and CDR2 YYNGEE. The germline V and J ends were trimmed by 3 bases and 0 bases, with 11 bases remaining between them. The CDR3 coding sequence is TGTGCCAGCAGCGCCCGGGACCTTAGCACAGATACGCAGTATTTT. This codes for CASSARDLSTDTQYF.

The chain couples TRBV7-9 to TRBJ2-3; unclear D gene. The germline CDR1 and CDR2 sequences are SEHNR and FQNEAQ (reference sequence). The CDR3 runs to 15 residues. Between the trimmed V and J ends, which lost 5 bases and 6 bases, there was a span of 18 bases. CDR3 DNA: TGTGCCAGCAGCCGAGGTCTCGACCGCCCTGATACGCAGTATTTT. Translated, it gives CASSRGLDRPDTQYF.

The genes are TRBV7-2 and TRBJ1-3; D ambiguous. V lost 5 bases, J lost 4 bases, and 18 bases lay in between. CDR1 is SGHTA, CDR2 FQGNSA, per germline. The CDR3 spans 16 residues. CDR3 sequence (DNA): TGTGCCAGCAGCGCAGACTCCTCGGTCTCGGGAAACACCATATATTTT. Translation gives CASSADSSVSGNTIYF.

This clone was found a few times. This specimen includes other DNA sequences encoding the same CDR3. The chain couples TRBV29-1 to TRBJ2-5; TRBD2 agrees at 12 bases. Losses at the gene ends were 4 bases for V and 5 bases for J; bases not matched to a gene: 5. The CDR3 has 14 amino acids. Germline CDR1 SQVTM, CDR2 ANQGSEA. The CDR3 DNA reads as TGCAGCGTTGGCCTAGCGGGGGGGCAGGAGACCCAGTACTTC. It encodes CSVGLAGGQETQYF.

A single count supports this clone. The V gene is TRBV2, the J gene TRBJ2-7, with a weak D call TRBD2 (6 bases). This CDR3 region has 15 residues. The V end lost 6 bases, the J end lost 0 bases, and 15 bases lay between the germline ends. The germline V gene encodes CDR1 SNHLY and CDR2 FYNNEI. In DNA form, the CDR3 reads TGTGCCAGCAGGCTGGCGGGGATGATCTCCTACGAGCAGTACTTC. As protein: CASRLAGMISYEQYF.